Each of the 18 T cell receptor beta chains below was sequenced from the same sample in a study of blood T cell repertoires in COVID-19. Repertoires were generated with immunoSEQ multiplex PCR, while TCRdb's copy carries only in-frame clones and drops some. The sample includes around 39,000 clones, roughly 89% of them seen just once. The specimen was peripheral blood. These receptors were collected from a man in his sixties with active COVID-19.

The count of this clone is one. The V call is TRBV4-3, the J call TRBJ2-1; D gene ambiguous. The CDR3 has 17 amino acids. Trimming left V 0 bases short and J 1 base short, with 13 bases between. Germline V gene lookup returns CDR1 LGHNA and CDR2 YSLEER. The CDR3 DNA reads TGCGCCAGCAGCCAAGATTTTGGCAGGTCTTCCTACAATGAGCAGTTCTTC. Residues: CASSQDFGRSSYNEQFF.

To note about this clone: The sample holds other DNA sequences that translate to the same CDR3. V usage is TRBV18 and J usage is TRBJ2-7, with 8 bases lining up with TRBD1. This CDR3 has 14 residues. The trim removed 6 bases at V and 3 bases at J, leaving 7 bases unmatched. Germline values: CDR1 KGHSH, CDR2 LQKENI. CDR3 nucleotides: TGTGCCAGCTCGCCTGGGACAGGAGACTACGAGCAGTACTTC. This sequence encodes CASSPGTGDYEQYF.

The chain employs TRBV30 and TRBJ1-1; D unclear. In germline, CDR1 is GTSNPN, CDR2 SVGIG (reference sequence). The CDR3 spans 14 residues. The V gene lost 0 bases and the J gene lost 1 base, with 9 bases spanning the gap. CDR3 amino acids: CAWSVERRNTEAFF. The CDR3, as DNA: TGTGCCTGGAGTGTGGAACGGAGGAACACTGAAGCTTTCTTT.

This clone has only one observation. The chain carries TRBV18 and TRBJ1-1; D is perhaps TRBD1 (6 bases). Trimming left V 2 bases short and J 1 base short, with 17 bases between. From germline, CDR1 is KGHSH and CDR2 LQKENI. The CDR3 consists of 17 residues. As DNA, the CDR3 is TGTGCCAGCTCACCAAAGATAGGGGGAAGGAAGAACACTGAAGCTTTCTTT. It encodes CASSPKIGGRKNTEAFF.

The rearrangement joins TRBV2 to TRBJ2-5; 8 positions match TRBD2. Germline V lookup: CDR1 SNHLY, CDR2 FYNNEI. The J segment lost 2 bases and the V segment lost 1 base, leaving 6 bases of the junction unmatched. This CDR3 spans 16 amino acids. CDR3 sequence reads: CASSEGGGTVQETQYF. CDR3 nucleotide sequence: TGTGCCAGCAGTGAAGGCGGGGGGACGGTACAAGAGACCCAGTACTTC.

The chain joins TRBV28 to TRBJ1-5, with 9 bases lining up with TRBD1. Germline assignment: CDR1 MDHEN and CDR2 SYDVKM. V was pared by 2 bases and J by 4 bases, with 3 bases of the junction left unmatched. The CDR3 totals 15 residues. The chain's CDR3 is CASSLATGGNQPQHF. The CDR3, as DNA: TGTGCCAGCAGTTTAGCGACAGGGGGGAATCAGCCCCAGCATTTT.

This chain uses TRBV5-1 with TRBJ1-4, with D tentatively TRBD1 (5 bases). V lost 4 bases, J lost 8 bases, and 15 bases lay in between. Germline CDR1 reads SGHRS; CDR2 reads YFSETQ. This CDR3 is built from 14 residues. In nucleotides, the CDR3 is TGCGCCAGCAGCCGAGGGACTCCGGGGGAAAAACTGTTTTTT. Amino acids: CASSRGTPGEKLFF.

The chain is built from TRBV5-1 and TRBJ2-2; 15 positions agree with TRBD2. V shed 3 bases and J 5 bases; nucleotides not matched to a gene: 8. The CDR3 loop spans 18 amino acids. Per germline, CDR1 SGHRS and CDR2 YFSETQ. The CDR3 bases are TGCGCCAGCAGCTCCGGGGGACTAGCGGGAGGAGGAACCGGGGAGCTGTTTTTT. Protein: CASSSGGLAGGGTGELFF.

The chain combines TRBV27 with TRBJ2-7; 8 bases are shared with TRBD2. The CDR3 length is 15 residues. Germline V gene lookup returns CDR1 MNHEY and CDR2 SMNVEV (reference sequence). Trimming at V came to 5 bases and at J to 3 bases, leaving 9 bases not matched to a gene. The CDR3 region has the DNA TGTGCCAGCAGTAAGGCGGGAGGTCTGAACTACGAGCAGTACTTC. It is translated as CASSKAGGLNYEQYF.

The genes are TRBV2 and TRBJ1-1; tentatively, D is TRBD1 (6 bases). The germline gives CDR1 SNHLY, CDR2 FYNNEI. The CDR3 totals 13 residues. Trimming shortened V by 11 bases and J by 6 bases, and 19 bases separated the two germline ends. The CDR3 is CARSRQGSAEAFF. CDR3 in DNA: TGTGCCCGTTCTCGGCAGGGGTCGGCTGAAGCTTTCTTT.

This chain uses TRBV9 with TRBJ2-2; 7 bases line up with TRBD2. Looked up from germline, CDR1 is SGDLS and CDR2 is YYNGEE. CDR3 length equals 15 residues. V lost 6 bases, J lost 4 bases, and 9 bases stayed unmatched. The CDR3 loop is CASKVGTGGTGELFF. Written as DNA, the CDR3 is TGTGCCAGCAAGGTGGGGACGGGGGGCACCGGGGAGCTGTTTTTT.

The V call is TRBV6-2 or TRBV6-3, the J call TRBJ2-2; D uncertain. Germline loops: CDR1 MNHEY, CDR2 SVGEGT. Trimming removed 5 bases at V and 6 bases at J, with 16 bases between. This CDR3 region has 15 residues. DNA for the CDR3: TGTGCCAGCAGTCCCCCACCGAGGCGGTCCGGGGAGCTGTTTTTT. It yields the protein CASSPPPRRSGELFF.

A few counts support this clone. DNA for the CDR3: TGTGCCAGCAGCCCGGGGTTAGGGGGTCAGGGCGGCATTCAGTACTTC. It translates to CASSPGLGGQGGIQYF. The chain employs TRBV5-4 and TRBJ2-4; possible D gene TRBD1, 6 bases. The CDR3 loop spans 16 amino acids. The V end was cut by 4 bases, the J end by 9 bases, with 23 bases between. Germline assignment: CDR1 SGHNT and CDR2 YYREEE (reference sequence).

The chain couples TRBV4-2 to TRBJ1-2; no definite D call. The CDR3 consists of 14 residues. V lost 3 bases and J 2 bases, leaving 10 bases between the germline ends. Germline values: CDR1 LGHNA, CDR2 YNFKEQ. The DNA of the CDR3 is TGTGCCAGCAGCCAGGAGGGTGGCAACTATGGCTACACCTTC. Translated, it gives CASSQEGGNYGYTF.

The rearrangement links TRBV18 to TRBJ2-3; tentatively, D is TRBD2 (5 bases). CDR1 and CDR2 from the germline V gene are KGHSH and LQKENI. The V end was cut by 5 bases, the J end by 1 base, with 10 bases between. CDR3 length: 14 residues. The CDR3 DNA sequence: TGTGCCAGCTCAGGGGAGTTGGGCACAGATACGCAGTATTTT. This translates into CASSGELGTDTQYF.

The gene calls are TRBV2 and TRBJ1-2; no clear D gene. The V gene lost 5 bases and the J gene lost 4 bases, with 17 bases spanning the gap. The germline V gene encodes CDR1 SNHLY and CDR2 FYNNEI. CDR3 size: 15 residues. The DNA of the CDR3 is TGTGCCAGCAGTCCTGACCGCGGAGGTAGCTATGGCTACACCTTC. Translated: CASSPDRGGSYGYTF.

The chain joins TRBV2 to TRBJ2-3, with 7 bases identical to TRBD2. Trimming removed 3 bases from V and 6 bases from J; junction bases left unmatched: 9. Germline V gene lookup returns CDR1 SNHLY and CDR2 FYNNEI. CDR3 length: 15 residues. The DNA of the CDR3 is TGTGCCAGCAGTGAGGGAGGGACGGCTGGTGATACGCAGTATTTT. This codes for CASSEGGTAGDTQYF.

The CDR3 nucleotides read TGTGCCAGCAGTTTATCGTGGGGACTAGCGTTAGAGACCCAGTACTTC. The encoded protein is CASSLSWGLALETQYF. V gene TRBV27 combines with J gene TRBJ2-5, with TRBD2 matching 10 bases. The junction had 5 bases not matched to a gene; V was cut back by 0 bases and J by 4 bases. This CDR3 spans 16 amino acids. The germline gives CDR1 MNHEY, CDR2 SMNVEV (reference sequence).